The T cell receptor beta chain under discussion was sequenced for a study of blood T cell repertoires in COVID-19. As originally analysed: Cell counts per sample came from amplifying reference gene primers. Generated by immunoSEQ multiplex PCR, the TCRdb table keeps only in-frame clones and is missing some. That table supplies the V and J calls and clone size; D and trimming were determined from the DNA. Here the sample spans some 250,000 clones, 86% being singletons. V lost 6 bases, J lost 10 bases, and 16 bases lay in between. Germline CDR1 and CDR2: LNHDA and SQIVND (reference sequence). This CDR3 has 14 amino acids.

This TCR was sampled from a man aged 25-40 years with active or convalescent COVID-19. The sequencing input was peripheral blood. The genes are TRBV19 and TRBJ1-6, with D tentatively TRBD1 (5 bases). The DNA of the CDR3 is TGTGCCAGTAGGCTACAGGCCGTAGGGTCACCCCTCCACTTT. Translation gives CASRLQAVGSPLHF.